This T cell receptor beta chain came from a study of naive and memory T cell subsets. Trimming removed 3 bases at V and 4 bases at J, with 13 bases between. This CDR3 is 15 amino acids long. Cells stained for CD3, CD4, CD8, CD45RA and CD27 were sorted into four subsets. The beta constant-region primer was an equimolar mix of two oligonucleotides covering TRBC1 and TRBC2. Nested alpha and beta constant-region primers with the SP2 primer drove four PCR rounds on ligated cDNA. MiXCR, applied by TCRdb to the UMI-ligation and nested PCR reads, yields one record per CDR3 protein. The sample lists tens of thousands of distinct CDR3 sequences, about 8.2% occurring once.

J is TRBJ1-5 and V is TRBV12-3 or TRBV12-4; unclear D gene. The sequence derives from a human donor in good health. The source material was naive CD8+ T cells from blood. Here the CDR3 DNA reads TGTGCCAGCAGTTTGGGTCAGGCGGGAAATCAGCCCCAGCATTTT. Translating it yields CASSLGQAGNQPQHF.